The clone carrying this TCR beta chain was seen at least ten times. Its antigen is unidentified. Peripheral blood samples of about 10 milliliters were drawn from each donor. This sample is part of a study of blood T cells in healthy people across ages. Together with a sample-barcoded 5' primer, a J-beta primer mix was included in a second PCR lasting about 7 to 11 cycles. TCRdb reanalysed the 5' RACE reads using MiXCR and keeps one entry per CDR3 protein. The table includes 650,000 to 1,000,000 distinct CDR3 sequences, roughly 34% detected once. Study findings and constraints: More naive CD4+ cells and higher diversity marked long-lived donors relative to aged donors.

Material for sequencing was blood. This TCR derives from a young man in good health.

The CDR3 is CASSPDGVETQYF. The CDR3 DNA is TGCGCCAGCAGCCCTGACGGAGTAGAGACCCAGTACTTC. This sequence joins TRBV5-1 and TRBJ2-5; no definite D call. Germline assignment: CDR1 SGHRS and CDR2 YFSETQ. V gave up 4 bases and J gave up 4 bases, with 11 bases separating them. The CDR3 has 13 amino acids.